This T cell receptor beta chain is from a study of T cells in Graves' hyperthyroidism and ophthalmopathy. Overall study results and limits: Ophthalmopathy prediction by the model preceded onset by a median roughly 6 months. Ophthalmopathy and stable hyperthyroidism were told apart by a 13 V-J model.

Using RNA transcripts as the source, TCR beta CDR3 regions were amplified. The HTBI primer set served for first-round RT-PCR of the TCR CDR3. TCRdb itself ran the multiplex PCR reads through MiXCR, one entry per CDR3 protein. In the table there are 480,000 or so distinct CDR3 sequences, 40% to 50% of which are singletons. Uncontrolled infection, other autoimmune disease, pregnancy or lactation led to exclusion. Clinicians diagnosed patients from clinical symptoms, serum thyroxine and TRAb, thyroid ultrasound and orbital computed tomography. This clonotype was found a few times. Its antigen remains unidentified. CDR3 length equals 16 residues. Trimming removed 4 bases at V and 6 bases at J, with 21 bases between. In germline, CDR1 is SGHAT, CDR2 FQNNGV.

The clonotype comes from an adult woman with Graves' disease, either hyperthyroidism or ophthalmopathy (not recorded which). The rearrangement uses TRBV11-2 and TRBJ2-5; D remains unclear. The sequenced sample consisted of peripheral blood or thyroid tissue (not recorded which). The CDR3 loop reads CASSSEDLTGRQTQYF. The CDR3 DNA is TGTGCCAGCAGCTCCGAAGACTTAACCGGGCGTCAGACCCAGTACTTC.